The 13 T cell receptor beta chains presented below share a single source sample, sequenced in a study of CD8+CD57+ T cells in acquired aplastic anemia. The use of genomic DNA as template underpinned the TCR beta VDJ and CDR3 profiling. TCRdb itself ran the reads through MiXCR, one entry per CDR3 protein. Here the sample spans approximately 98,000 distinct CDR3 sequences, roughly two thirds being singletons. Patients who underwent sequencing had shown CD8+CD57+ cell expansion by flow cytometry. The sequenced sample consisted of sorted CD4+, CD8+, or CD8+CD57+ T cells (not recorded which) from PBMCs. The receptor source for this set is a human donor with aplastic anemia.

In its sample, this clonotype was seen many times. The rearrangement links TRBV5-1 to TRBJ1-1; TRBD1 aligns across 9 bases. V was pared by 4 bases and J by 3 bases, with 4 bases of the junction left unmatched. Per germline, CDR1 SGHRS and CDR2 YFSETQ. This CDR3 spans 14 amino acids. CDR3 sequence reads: CASSRGQGDTEAFF. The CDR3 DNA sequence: TGCGCCAGCAGCCGGGGACAGGGTGACACTGAAGCTTTCTTT.

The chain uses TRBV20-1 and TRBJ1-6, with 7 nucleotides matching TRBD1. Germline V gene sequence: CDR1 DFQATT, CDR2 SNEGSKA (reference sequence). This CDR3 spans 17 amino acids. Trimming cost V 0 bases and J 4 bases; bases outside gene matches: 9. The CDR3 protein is CSARDRVQQGYNSPLHF. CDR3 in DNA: TGCAGTGCTAGAGATCGGGTTCAACAGGGGTATAATTCACCCCTCCACTTT.

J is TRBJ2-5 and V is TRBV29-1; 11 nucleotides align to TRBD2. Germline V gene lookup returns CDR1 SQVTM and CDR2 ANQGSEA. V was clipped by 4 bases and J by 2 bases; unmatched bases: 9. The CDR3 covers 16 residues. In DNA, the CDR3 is TGCAGCGTTGTAGCGGGAGGGCCAAGGGGGCAAGAGACCCAGTACTTC. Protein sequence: CSVVAGGPRGQETQYF.

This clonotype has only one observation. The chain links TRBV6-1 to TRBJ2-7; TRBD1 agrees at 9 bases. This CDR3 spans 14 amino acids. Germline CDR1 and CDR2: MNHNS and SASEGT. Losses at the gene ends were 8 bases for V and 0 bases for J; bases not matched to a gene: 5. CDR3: CASYRQGVSYEQYF. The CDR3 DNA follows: TGTGCCAGCTACAGACAGGGGGTCTCCTACGAGCAGTACTTC.

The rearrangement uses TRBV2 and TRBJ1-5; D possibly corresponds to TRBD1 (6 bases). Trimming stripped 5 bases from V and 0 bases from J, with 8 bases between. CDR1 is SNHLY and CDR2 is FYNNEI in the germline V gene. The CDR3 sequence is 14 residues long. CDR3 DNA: TGTGCCAGCAGTCGACAGGCTAGCAATCAGCCCCAGCATTTT. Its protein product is CASSRQASNQPQHF.

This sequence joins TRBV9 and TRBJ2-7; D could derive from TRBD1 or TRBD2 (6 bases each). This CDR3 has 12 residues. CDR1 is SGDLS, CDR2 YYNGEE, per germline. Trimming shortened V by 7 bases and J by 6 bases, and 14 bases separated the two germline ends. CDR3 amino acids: CASGMGGGEQYF. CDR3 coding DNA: TGTGCCAGCGGGATGGGGGGCGGCGAGCAGTACTTC.

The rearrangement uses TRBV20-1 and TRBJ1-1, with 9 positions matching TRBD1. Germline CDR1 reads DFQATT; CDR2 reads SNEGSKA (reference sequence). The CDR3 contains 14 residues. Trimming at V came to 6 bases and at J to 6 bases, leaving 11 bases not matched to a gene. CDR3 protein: CSAHRTGAPPEAFF. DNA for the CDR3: TGCAGTGCCCACAGGACAGGGGCCCCTCCTGAAGCTTTCTTT.

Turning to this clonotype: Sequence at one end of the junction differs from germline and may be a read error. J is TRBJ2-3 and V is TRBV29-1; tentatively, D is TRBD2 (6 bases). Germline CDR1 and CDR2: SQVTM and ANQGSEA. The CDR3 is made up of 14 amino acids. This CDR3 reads CSVDSTTSTDTQYF. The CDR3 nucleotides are TGCAGCGTTGACAGCACCACTAGCACAGATACGCAGTACTTT.

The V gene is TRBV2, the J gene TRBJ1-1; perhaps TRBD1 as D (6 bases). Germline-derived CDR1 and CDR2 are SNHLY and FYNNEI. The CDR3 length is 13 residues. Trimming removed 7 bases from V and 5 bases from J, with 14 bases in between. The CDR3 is CASNRQVQTEAFF. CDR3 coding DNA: TGTGCCAGCAACAGACAGGTCCAGACTGAAGCTTTCTTT.

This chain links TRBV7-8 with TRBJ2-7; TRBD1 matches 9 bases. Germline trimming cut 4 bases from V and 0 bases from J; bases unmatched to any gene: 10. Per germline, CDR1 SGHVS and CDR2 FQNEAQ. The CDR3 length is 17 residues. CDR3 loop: CASSSLWGQGFSYEQYF. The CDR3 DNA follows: TGTGCCAGCAGCTCCCTTTGGGGACAGGGCTTCTCCTACGAGCAGTACTTC.

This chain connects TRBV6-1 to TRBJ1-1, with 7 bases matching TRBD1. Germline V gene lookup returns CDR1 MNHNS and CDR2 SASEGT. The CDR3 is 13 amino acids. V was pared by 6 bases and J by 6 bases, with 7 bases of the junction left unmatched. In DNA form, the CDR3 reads TGTGCCAGCAGAAACAGGGGAATCCCTGAAGCTTTCTTT. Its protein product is CASRNRGIPEAFF.

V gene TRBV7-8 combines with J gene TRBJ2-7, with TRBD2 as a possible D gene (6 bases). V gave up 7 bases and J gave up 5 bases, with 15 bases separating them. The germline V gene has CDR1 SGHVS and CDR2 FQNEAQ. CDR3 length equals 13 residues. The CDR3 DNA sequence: TGTGCCAGCATCCCCGGAGGGGTGGACGAGCAGTACTTC. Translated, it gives CASIPGGVDEQYF.

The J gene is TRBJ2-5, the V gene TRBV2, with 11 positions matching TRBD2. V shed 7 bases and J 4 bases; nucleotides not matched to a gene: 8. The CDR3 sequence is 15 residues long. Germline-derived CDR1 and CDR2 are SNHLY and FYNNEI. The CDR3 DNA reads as TGTGCCAGCAAAACTAGCGGGAGATCGGGAGAGACCCAGTACTTC. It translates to CASKTSGRSGETQYF.